This T cell receptor beta chain stems from a study of identifying expanded T cells in peripheral blood. Clones were sequenced by immunoSEQ multiplex PCR, and TCRdb holds only the in-frame ones, with some missing. Here the sample spans 95,000 to 100,000 clones, around 85% being singletons. On this clone itself: Its antigen is not known.

Findings and limits, study-wide: About 1.2 clones differed between technical replicates, versus approximately 16 and 20 over time.

Healthy donors had no documented immune events, such as infections, while sampled. V was cut by 4 bases and J by 4 bases, with 16 bases left in between. The CDR3 has 15 residues. The germline CDR1 and CDR2 sequences are LGHNA and YSLEER. The TCR originated in a person aged 18-70 years in good health. Input material: blood. This sequence joins TRBV4-3 and TRBJ2-5; D perhaps matches TRBD1 (6 bases). The CDR3 is CASSLNFMGAETQYF. CDR3 nucleotide sequence: TGCGCCAGCAGCCTCAACTTTATGGGGGCAGAGACCCAGTACTTC.